The clone carrying this T cell receptor beta chain was picked up one time. What it recognizes is unknown. CDR3 length: 13 amino acids. V shed 3 bases and J shed 2 bases, with 7 bases lying between them. With 10 days of culture completed, CD4+ T cells were isolated. Either the mRNA-1273 or the BNT162b2 vaccine was given to participants as two doses. These data belong to a study of vaccination effects on CD4 cells after COVID-19. The assay was immunoSEQ multiplex PCR, and TCRdb's table has in-frame clones only and misses some. The sample shows tens of thousands of clones, less than 85% of them seen only once.

The J gene is TRBJ2-5, the V gene TRBV12-3 or TRBV12-4; D gene unclear. Sequences were derived from CD4+ T cells from PBMCs cultured without peptide, sampled after COVID-19 vaccination. The clonotype was recovered from a human donor who received a COVID-19 vaccine. The CDR3 loop reads CASSFGPQETQYF. Written as DNA, the CDR3 is TGTGCCAGCAGTTTTGGGCCACAAGAGACCCAGTACTTC.